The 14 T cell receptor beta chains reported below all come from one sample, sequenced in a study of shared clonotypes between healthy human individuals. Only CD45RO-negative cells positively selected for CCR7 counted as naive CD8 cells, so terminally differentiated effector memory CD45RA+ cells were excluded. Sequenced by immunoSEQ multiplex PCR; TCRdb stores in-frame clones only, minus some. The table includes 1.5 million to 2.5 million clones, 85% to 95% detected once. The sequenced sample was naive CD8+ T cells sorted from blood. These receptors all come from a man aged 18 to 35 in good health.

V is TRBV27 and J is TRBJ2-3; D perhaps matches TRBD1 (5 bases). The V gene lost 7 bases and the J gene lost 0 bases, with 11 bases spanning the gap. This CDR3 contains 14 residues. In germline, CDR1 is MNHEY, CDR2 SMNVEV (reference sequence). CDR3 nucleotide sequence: TGTGCCAGCAAGAGGTCAGGGAGCACAGATACGCAGTATTTT. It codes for CASKRSGSTDTQYF.

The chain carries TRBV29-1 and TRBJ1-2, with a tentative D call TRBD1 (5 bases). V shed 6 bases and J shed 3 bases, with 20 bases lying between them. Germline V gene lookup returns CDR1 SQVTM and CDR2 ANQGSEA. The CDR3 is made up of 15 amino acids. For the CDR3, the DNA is TGCAGCGTGGGACGGTCCGGGCTATTGGACTATGGCTACACCTTC. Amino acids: CSVGRSGLLDYGYTF.

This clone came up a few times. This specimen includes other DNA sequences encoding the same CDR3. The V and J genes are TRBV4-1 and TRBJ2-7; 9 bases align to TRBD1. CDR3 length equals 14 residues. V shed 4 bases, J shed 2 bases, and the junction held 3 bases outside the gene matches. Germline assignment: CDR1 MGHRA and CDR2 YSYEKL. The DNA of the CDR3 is TGCGCCAGCAGCCCAGGACAGGGGACCTACGAGCAGTACTTC. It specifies CASSPGQGTYEQYF.

CDR3 loop: CASSGTASQPQHF. The CDR3 region has the DNA TGTGCCAGCAGTGGGACAGCCAGTCAGCCCCAGCATTTT. This sequence joins TRBV2 and TRBJ1-5; possibly TRBD1 for D (6 bases). CDR1 is SNHLY and CDR2 is FYNNEI in the germline V gene. The ends were cut back, 4 bases at V and 6 bases at J, with 10 bases in the middle. This CDR3 is 13 amino acids long.

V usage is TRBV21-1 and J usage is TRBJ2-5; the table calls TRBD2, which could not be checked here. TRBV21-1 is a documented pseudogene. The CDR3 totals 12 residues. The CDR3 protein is CASSPPGETQYF. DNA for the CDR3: TGTGCCAGCAGCCCTCCGGGGGAGACCCAGTACTTC.

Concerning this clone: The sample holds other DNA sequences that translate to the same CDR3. The CDR3 region is CASSLGAYEQYF. For the CDR3, the DNA is TGTGCCAGCAGCTTAGGAGCGTACGAGCAGTACTTC. The chain uses TRBV7-9 and TRBJ2-7; D gene uncertain. Germline V gene data show CDR1 as SEHNR and CDR2 as FQNEAQ (reference sequence). Trimming removed 1 base from V and 4 bases from J, with 5 bases in between. CDR3 length: 12 residues. Looking up the rest from reference TRBV7-9 and TRBJ2-7 gives the full variable domain: DTGVSQNPRHKITKRGQNVTFRCDPISEHNRLYWYRQTLGQGPEFLTYFQNEAQLEKSRLLSDRFSAERPKGSFSTLEIQRTEQGDSAMYLCASSLGAYEQYFGPGTRLTVT.

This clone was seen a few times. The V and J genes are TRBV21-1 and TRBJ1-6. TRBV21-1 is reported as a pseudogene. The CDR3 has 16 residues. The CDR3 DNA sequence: TGTGCCAGCTCCCGAATCCGGGAAAGGGATAATTCACCCCTCCACTTT. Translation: CASSRIRERDNSPLHF.

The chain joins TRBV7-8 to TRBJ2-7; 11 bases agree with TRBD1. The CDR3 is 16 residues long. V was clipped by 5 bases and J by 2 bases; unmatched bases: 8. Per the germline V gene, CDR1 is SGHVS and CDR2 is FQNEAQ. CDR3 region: CASSNERDRGTYEQYF. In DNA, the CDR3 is TGTGCCAGCAGCAATGAGCGGGACAGGGGGACCTACGAGCAGTACTTC.

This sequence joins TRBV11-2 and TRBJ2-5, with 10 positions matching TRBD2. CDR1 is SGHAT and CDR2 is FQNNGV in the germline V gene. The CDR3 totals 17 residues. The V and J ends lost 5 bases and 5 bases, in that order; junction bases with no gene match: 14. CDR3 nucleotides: TGTGCCAGCAGCCCCCGGGGAGCGGGGGGGCAAGGGGAGACCCAGTACTTC. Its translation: CASSPRGAGGQGETQYF.

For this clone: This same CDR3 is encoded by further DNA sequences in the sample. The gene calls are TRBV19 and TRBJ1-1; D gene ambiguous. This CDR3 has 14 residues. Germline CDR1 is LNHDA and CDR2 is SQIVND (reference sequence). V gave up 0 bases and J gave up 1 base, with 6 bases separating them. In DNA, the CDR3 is TGTGCCAGTAGTATAGATTTGGAGAACACTGAAGCTTTCTTT. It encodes CASSIDLENTEAFF.

The CDR3 coding sequence is TGCGCCAGCAGCCGGAGGGACGGCTCCTACGAGCAGTACTTC. Residues: CASSRRDGSYEQYF. The V gene is TRBV4-1, the J gene TRBJ2-7, with TRBD2 as a possible D gene (6 bases). The V end lost 4 bases, the J end lost 0 bases, and 10 bases lay between the germline ends. Germline V lookup: CDR1 MGHRA, CDR2 YSYEKL. The CDR3 is made up of 14 amino acids.

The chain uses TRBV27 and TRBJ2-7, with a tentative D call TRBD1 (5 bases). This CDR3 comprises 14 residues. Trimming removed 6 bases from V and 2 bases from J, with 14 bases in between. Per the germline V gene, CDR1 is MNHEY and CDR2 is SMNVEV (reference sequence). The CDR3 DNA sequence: TGTGCCAGCAGCCCAAGGGGCGTAACCTACGAGCAGTACTTC. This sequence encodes CASSPRGVTYEQYF.

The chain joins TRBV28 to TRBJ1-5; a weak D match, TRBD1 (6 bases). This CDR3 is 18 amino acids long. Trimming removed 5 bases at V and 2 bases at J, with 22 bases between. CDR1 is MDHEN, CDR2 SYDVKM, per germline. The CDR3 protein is CASSLPGTIRWGNQPQHF. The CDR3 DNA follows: TGTGCCAGCAGTCTCCCCGGGACAATCCGATGGGGCAATCAGCCCCAGCATTTT.

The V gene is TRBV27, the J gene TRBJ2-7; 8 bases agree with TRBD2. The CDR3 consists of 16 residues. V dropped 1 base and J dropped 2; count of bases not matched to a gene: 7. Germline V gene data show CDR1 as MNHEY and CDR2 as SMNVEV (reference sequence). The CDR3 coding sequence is TGTGCCAGCAGTTTATTTGCGGGGGGCTTCACCTACGAGCAGTACTTC. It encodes CASSLFAGGFTYEQYF.